These 30 T cell receptor beta chains were all obtained from the same sample, sequenced in a study of early T cells in non-severe SARS-CoV-2 infection (dated by TCRdb to about 2021). The library was built by means of 5' RACE. Sequencing relied on a NextSeq 500. In TCRdb, the public reads were trimmed at Q25 with fastp and aligned with MiXCR, with productive beta chains retained. All rows with the same CDR3 protein become a single entry with the most common DNA and genes. Recorded for this sample are roughly 20,000 distinct CDR3 sequences; 4% to 5.5% of them occurred a single time. The biggest ten clones account for approximately 5% of the sample. Source material: whole blood. Receptors originate from an adult who was a healthcare worker with PCR-confirmed SARS-CoV-2 infection or an uninfected control (not recorded which).

This clonotype was counted many times. The V call is TRBV27, the J call TRBJ1-1; a possible D gene is TRBD1 (6 bases). CDR3 length: 15 residues. The ends were cut back, 5 bases at V and 1 base at J, with 14 bases in the middle. The V gene's germline CDR1 is MNHEY and CDR2 SMNVEV (reference sequence). The CDR3 region is CASSLNRAQNTEAFF. As DNA, the CDR3 is TGTGCCAGCAGTCTAAACAGGGCCCAGAACACTGAAGCTTTCTTT.

This clonotype was detected many times. The rearrangement links TRBV13 to TRBJ1-4; D is unclear. V lost 0 bases and J lost 5, with 7 bases in between. CDR1 and CDR2 from the germline V gene are PRHDT and FYEKMQ (reference sequence). The CDR3 has 14 residues. CDR3 in DNA: TGTGCCAGCAGCTTAGGCCGGAAGAATGAAAAACTGTTTTTT. It codes for CASSLGRKNEKLFF.

This clonotype was observed many times. The chain combines TRBV4-1 with TRBJ2-7; 8 nucleotides agree with TRBD2. CDR3 length equals 15 residues. Germline CDR1 is MGHRA and CDR2 is YSYEKL. Trimming took 4 bases from V and 4 from J; bases not matched to a gene: 9. Here the CDR3 DNA reads TGCGCCAGCAGCCGGGCCGGGACTAGATCATACGAGCAGTACTTC. This encodes CASSRAGTRSYEQYF.

V and J are TRBV28 and TRBJ1-5; tentative D call: TRBD1 (6 bases). The length of the CDR3 is 17 residues. With 1 base removed from V and 0 bases from J, the gap between germline ends came to 13 bases. The germline CDR1 and CDR2 sequences are MDHEN and SYDVKM. CDR3 amino acids: CASSLSRGTFSNQPQHF. As DNA, the CDR3 is TGTGCCAGCAGTTTATCCAGGGGAACCTTTAGCAATCAGCCCCAGCATTTT.

This clonotype was detected many times. The chain links TRBV30 to TRBJ2-5; possibly TRBD1 or TRBD2 for D (5 bases each). V was trimmed by 2 bases and J by 1 base, leaving 14 bases between them. Germline CDR1 and CDR2: GTSNPN and SVGIG (reference sequence). CDR3 length: 15 residues. Here the CDR3 reads CAWSRDGQIQETQYF. The CDR3 region has the DNA TGTGCCTGGAGTCGGGACGGCCAGATCCAAGAGACCCAGTACTTC.

The rearrangement links TRBV6-5 to TRBJ2-7, with 8 bases aligning to TRBD2. The CDR3 has 14 residues. After removal of 6 bases from V and 6 bases from J, the junction contained 10 bases not matched to a gene. The germline gives CDR1 MNHEY, CDR2 SVGAGI. CDR3 coding DNA: TGTGCCAGCAGACCCGGGACTAGTTCTTCCGAGCAGTACTTC. It is translated as CASRPGTSSSEQYF.

This clonotype was seen repeatedly, ten times or more. The V call is TRBV7-9, the J call TRBJ2-1, with TRBD1 matching over 10 bases. This CDR3 is built from 15 residues. V was clipped by 6 bases and J by 7 bases; unmatched bases: 9. CDR1 is SEHNR, CDR2 FQNEAQ, per germline (reference sequence). The CDR3 region has the DNA TGTGCCAGCAGGCCCGGGACAGGGGATCTTAATGAGCAGTTCTTC. It specifies CASRPGTGDLNEQFF.

This clonotype was recorded many times. The genes are TRBV6-5 and TRBJ2-1; 7 bases line up with TRBD1. V shed 2 bases and J 6 bases; nucleotides not matched to a gene: 10. In germline, CDR1 is MNHEY, CDR2 SVGAGI. The CDR3 consists of 16 residues. CDR3 nucleotide sequence: TGTGCCAGCAGTTACAACTACGGGACAGCGAGCAATGAGCAGTTCTTC. Its translation is CASSYNYGTASNEQFF.

This clonotype was observed many times. The J gene is TRBJ1-1, the V gene TRBV15; 7 positions agree with TRBD1. V shed 8 bases, J shed 11 bases, and the junction held 8 bases outside the gene matches. This CDR3 has 11 amino acids. CDR1 and CDR2 from the germline V gene are LNHNV and YYDKDF (reference sequence). The CDR3, as DNA: TGTGCCACCCAACAGGGGTTCGAGGCTTTCTTT. Amino acids: CATQQGFEAFF.

This clonotype was detected ten times or more. V is TRBV6-1 and J is TRBJ2-2; unclear D gene. Trimming cost V 5 bases and J 3 bases, with 7 bases left between them. This CDR3 spans 13 amino acids. CDR1 MNHNS and CDR2 SASEGT come from the germline V gene. The CDR3, as DNA: TGTGCCAGCAGTCTTACCCACACCGGGGAGCTGTTTTTT. Translation gives CASSLTHTGELFF.

By share, this clonotype counts as medium-sized. The chain combines TRBV4-1 with TRBJ1-5, with 7 bases identical to TRBD1. The V segment lost 3 bases and the J segment 2 bases; nucleotides outside the gene matches: 4. Germline V CDR1 and CDR2: MGHRA, YSYEKL. CDR3 length: 15 residues. The CDR3 DNA is TGCGCCAGCAGCCAGGACAGGTATGGCAATCAGCCCCAGCATTTT. It encodes CASSQDRYGNQPQHF.

Ten or more counts support this clonotype. The chain has TRBV25-1 and TRBJ1-3, with a weak D call TRBD1 (5 bases). The CDR3 is 14 residues long. The germline V gene encodes CDR1 MGHDK and CDR2 SYGVNS. Trimming pared 5 bases from V and 2 bases from J, leaving 10 bases between. The CDR3 region is CASSSGGAGNTIYF. DNA for the CDR3: TGTGCCAGCAGTTCTGGAGGGGCTGGAAACACCATATATTTT.

This clonotype has at least ten counts. The rearrangement joins TRBV12-3 or TRBV12-4 to TRBJ1-6; D uncertain. V was shortened by 4 bases and J by 7 bases, with 11 bases between the two germline ends. The CDR3 sequence is 14 residues long. In DNA, the CDR3 is TGTGCCAGCAGTTCCCCGAGCCTCAATTCACCCCTCCACTTT. This codes for CASSSPSLNSPLHF.

There are many counts of this clonotype. The chain is built from TRBV5-4 and TRBJ1-4; the D gene is possibly TRBD1 (5 bases). This CDR3 comprises 14 residues. Germline V gene data show CDR1 as SGHNT and CDR2 as YYREEE (reference sequence). V was clipped by 1 base and J by 6 bases, with 10 bases between them. Here the CDR3 reads CASSLKGSDEKLFF. The CDR3 DNA reads TGTGCCAGCAGCTTGAAGGGGTCGGATGAAAAACTGTTTTTT. The full variable domain, with the rest looked up from reference TRBV5-4 and TRBJ1-4, is ETGVTQSPTHLIKTRGQQVTLRCSSQSGHNTVSWYQQALGQGPQFIFQYYREEENGRGNFPPRFSGLQFPNYSSELNVNALELDDSALYLCASSLKGSDEKLFFGSGTQLSVL.

This clonotype was counted at least ten times. The V call is TRBV6-1, the J call TRBJ2-1; D uncertain. This CDR3 comprises 14 residues. V was pared by 8 bases and J by 1 base, with 12 bases between. Germline values: CDR1 MNHNS, CDR2 SASEGT. This chain's CDR3 is CASAGVGSYNEQFF. For the CDR3, the DNA is TGTGCCAGCGCCGGCGTAGGATCCTACAATGAGCAGTTCTTC.

This clonotype was counted many times. This chain joins TRBV28 and TRBJ1-5; D is perhaps TRBD1 (5 bases). Germline V lookup: CDR1 MDHEN, CDR2 SYDVKM. V shed 8 bases and J shed 0 bases, with 14 bases lying between them. The CDR3 totals 15 residues. CDR3 protein: CASLDGGNSNQPQHF. CDR3 nucleotide sequence: TGTGCCAGCCTTGACGGGGGGAATAGCAATCAGCCCCAGCATTTT. Supplemented by reference TRBV28 and TRBJ1-5, the full variable domain reads DVKVTQSSRYLVKRTGEKVFLECVQDMDHENMFWYRQDPGLGLRLIYFSYDVKMKEKGDIPEGYSVSREKKERFSLILESASTNQTSMYLCASLDGGNSNQPQHFGDGTRLSIL.

Ten or more counts support this clonotype. This chain connects TRBV6-2 or TRBV6-3 to TRBJ2-1; maybe TRBD1 (6 bases). The CDR3 sequence is 16 residues long. The germline gives CDR1 MNHEY, CDR2 SVGEGT. Trimming removed 0 bases at V and 0 bases at J, with 9 bases between. CDR3 DNA: TGTGCCAGCAGTTACTCGGGGGCGAGCTCCTACAATGAGCAGTTCTTC. It translates to CASSYSGASSYNEQFF.

This clonotype was seen repeatedly, ten times or more. This sequence joins TRBV19 and TRBJ1-6; no clear D. Germline CDR1 reads LNHDA; CDR2 reads SQIVND (reference sequence). The CDR3 spans 14 residues. V was clipped by 7 bases and J by 5 bases, with 12 bases between them. The CDR3 sequence is CASKVDGDNSPLHF. The CDR3 nucleotides read TGTGCCAGTAAGGTGGACGGAGATAATTCACCCCTCCACTTT. The full variable domain, rest sourced from reference TRBV19 and TRBJ1-6, is DGGITQSPKYLFRKEGQNVTLSCEQNLNHDAMYWYRQDPGQGLRLIYYSQIVNDFQKGDIAEGYSVSREKKESFPLTVTSAQKNPTAFYLCASKVDGDNSPLHFGNGTRLTVT.

The chain joins TRBV18 to TRBJ2-5; D uncertain. The V end lost 0 bases, the J end lost 0 bases, and 5 bases lay between the germline ends. The CDR3 has 14 amino acids. Germline V gives CDR1 KGHSH, CDR2 LQKENI. The CDR3 sequence: CASSPPGNQETQYF. The CDR3 DNA sequence: TGTGCCAGCTCACCACCAGGGAACCAAGAGACCCAGTACTTC.

The sample holds many counts of this clonotype. The V and J genes are TRBV6-1 and TRBJ2-1, with D maybe TRBD2 (6 bases). Germline loops: CDR1 MNHNS, CDR2 SASEGT. With 6 bases removed from V and 3 bases from J, the gap between germline ends came to 18 bases. This CDR3 is built from 16 residues. CDR3 nucleotide sequence: TGTGCCAGCAGAACGAGGACTGGGACTTTCTACAATGAGCAGTTCTTC. Its translation is CASRTRTGTFYNEQFF.

The sample holds many counts of this clonotype. The chain carries TRBV12-3 or TRBV12-4 and TRBJ1-2, with a weak D call TRBD1 (5 bases). V shed 6 bases and J shed 8 bases, with 13 bases lying between them. This CDR3 region has 12 residues. The CDR3 sequence is CASSPGIWGYTF. CDR3 DNA: TGTGCCAGCAGCCCAGGGATCTGGGGCTACACCTTC.

This clonotype came up a few times. The chain joins TRBV6-2 or TRBV6-3 to TRBJ1-1; perhaps TRBD1 as D (5 bases). Trimming stripped 6 bases from V and 1 base from J, with 9 bases between. This CDR3 contains 13 residues. Germline lookup yields CDR1 MNHEY and CDR2 SVGEGT. CDR3: CASSRQPNTEAFF. The CDR3 DNA follows: TGTGCCAGCAGCAGACAGCCGAACACTGAAGCTTTCTTT.

V and J are TRBV29-1 and TRBJ1-5, with D tentatively TRBD1 (6 bases). Trimming stripped 6 bases from V and 6 bases from J, with 15 bases between. The CDR3 contains 13 residues. Germline V CDR1 and CDR2: SQVTM, ANQGSEA. The CDR3 protein is CSVIYLQGQPQHF. The CDR3 region has the DNA TGCAGCGTGATTTATTTACAGGGTCAGCCCCAGCATTTT. Combining the CDR3 with reference TRBV29-1 and TRBJ1-5 gives the whole variable domain SAVISQKPSRDICQRGTSLTIQCQVDSQVTMMFWYRQQPGQSLTLIATANQGSEATYESGFVIDKFPISRPNLTFSTLTVSNMSPEDSSIYLCSVIYLQGQPQHFGDGTRLSIL.

This clonotype was observed at least ten times. The rearrangement links TRBV7-9 to TRBJ2-1, with 15 bases matching TRBD2. The V and J ends lost 5 bases and 8 bases, in that order; junction bases with no gene match: 10. This CDR3 region has 17 residues. CDR1 and CDR2 from the germline V gene are SEHNR and FQNEAQ (reference sequence). The CDR3 nucleotides are TGTGCCAGCAGCACTCGGACTAGCGGGAGGGGTAAGGATGAGCAGTTCTTC. It is translated as CASSTRTSGRGKDEQFF.

This clonotype was counted many times. The chain is built from TRBV7-2 and TRBJ2-1; 8 bases are shared with TRBD2. This CDR3 region has 14 residues. Germline CDR1 SGHTA, CDR2 FQGNSA. The V gene end was trimmed by 5 bases and the J gene end by 4 bases; junction bases not matched to a gene: 4. CDR3 DNA sequence: TGTGCCAGCAGCGCGGGGGGACGATACAATGAGCAGTTCTTC. Protein sequence: CASSAGGRYNEQFF.

This clonotype has a count of ten or more. The chain has TRBV20-1 and TRBJ2-1, with unresolved D. The CDR3 sequence is 13 residues long. Deletions cut 0 bases from V and 4 bases from J, with 7 bases between. Germline loops: CDR1 DFQATT, CDR2 SNEGSKA (reference sequence). CDR3 protein: CSARDRVYNEQFF. For the CDR3, the DNA is TGCAGTGCTAGAGATCGGGTTTACAATGAGCAGTTCTTC.

There are many counts of this clonotype. The chain carries TRBV18 and TRBJ1-1; tentative D call: TRBD1 (6 bases). The V end was cut by 3 bases, the J end by 4 bases, with 15 bases between. The germline V gene has CDR1 KGHSH and CDR2 LQKENI. The CDR3 is made up of 15 amino acids. CDR3 DNA: TGTGCCAGCTCACCCGAACAGGGTGGGGGCACTGAAGCTTTCTTT. This codes for CASSPEQGGGTEAFF.

This chain joins TRBV6-6 and TRBJ1-2; no definite D call. Germline V lookup: CDR1 MNHNY, CDR2 SVGAGI (reference sequence). The CDR3 is made up of 13 amino acids. The V gene lost 5 bases and the J gene lost 8 bases, with 15 bases spanning the gap. CDR3 residues: CASSHVEGEGYTF. The CDR3 nucleotides are TGTGCCAGCAGTCACGTGGAGGGAGAAGGCTACACCTTC.

This clonotype was seen at least ten times. The DNA of the CDR3 is TGTGCCAGTACGAGCTTGGTGTTTGCCGGGGAGCTGTTTTTT. This codes for CASTSLVFAGELFF. J is TRBJ2-2 and V is TRBV11-2; the D is unclear. The CDR3 runs 14 residues. Germline loops: CDR1 SGHAT, CDR2 FQNNGV. Trimming left V 9 bases short and J 6 bases short, with 17 bases between.

In this sample, this clonotype turned up many times. CDR3 coding DNA: TGTGCTAGTGCAGCTAGCGGCACAGATACGCAGTATTTT. This translates into CASAASGTDTQYF. The V call is TRBV12-5, the J call TRBJ2-3; a possible D gene is TRBD2 (6 bases). The V end was cut by 7 bases, the J end by 1 base, with 9 bases between. Germline values: CDR1 LGHNT, CDR2 FRNRAP. The CDR3 has 13 residues.